Following are 7 T cell receptor beta chains from one sample sequenced in a study of Ad26.COV2.S vaccination and SARS-CoV-2 variants. The assay was immunoSEQ multiplex PCR, and TCRdb's table has in-frame clones only and misses some. The table lists 300,000 to 350,000 clones, more than 85% of them singletons, with approximately 4.5% in the top ten. Regarding treatment: 19 received Ad26.COV2.S at low or high dose, single or two shots; 5 received placebo; per-sample allocation not given. Sampling was performed 63 days after the first vaccine or placebo injection. The source was peripheral blood, collected in a trial of Ad26.COV2.S vaccine versus placebo. Source of these receptors: a person between 18 and 65 years old who received the Ad26.COV2.S COVID-19 vaccine or a placebo.

The chain joins TRBV19 to TRBJ2-7, with 10 bases identical to TRBD1. Germline CDR1 and CDR2: LNHDA and SQIVND (reference sequence). The CDR3 sequence is 15 residues long. The ends lost 6 bases at V and 4 bases at J; junction bases unmatched: 9. The CDR3 loop is CASSPRRDRGYEQYF. The CDR3 nucleotides are TGTGCCAGTAGCCCTCGCCGGGACAGGGGATACGAGCAGTACTTC.

This clone was seen a few times. The chain has TRBV4-3 and TRBJ1-5; D gene ambiguous. CDR3 length equals 15 residues. The germline V gene has CDR1 LGHNA and CDR2 YSLEER. The ends were cut back, 0 bases at V and 1 base at J, with 7 bases in the middle. CDR3 amino acids: CASSQEWESNQPQHF. The CDR3 coding sequence is TGCGCCAGCAGCCAAGAATGGGAGAGCAATCAGCCCCAGCATTTT.

The chain is built from TRBV29-1 and TRBJ1-1; D is perhaps TRBD1 (6 bases). Germline-derived CDR1 and CDR2 are SQVTM and ANQGSEA. The V end was cut by 1 base, the J end by 3 bases, with 12 bases between. The CDR3 loop spans 14 amino acids. Written as DNA, the CDR3 is TGCAGCGTTGAAGCCGGGGGCGTTGACACTGAAGCTTTCTTT. It specifies CSVEAGGVDTEAFF.

The chain joins TRBV5-1 to TRBJ1-2; D ambiguous. There are 13 residues in the CDR3. V was cut by 3 bases and J by 3 bases, with 9 bases left in between. Germline values: CDR1 SGHRS, CDR2 YFSETQ. The CDR3 region is CASSSEAHYGYTF. CDR3 nucleotides: TGCGCCAGCAGCTCCGAAGCCCACTATGGCTACACCTTC.

This clone came up once. This specimen includes other DNA sequences encoding the same CDR3. J is TRBJ1-1 and V is TRBV5-1; D unclear. Germline values: CDR1 SGHRS, CDR2 YFSETQ. V was cut by 0 bases and J by 0 bases, with 3 bases left in between. The length of the CDR3 is 13 residues. The CDR3 region has the DNA TGCGCCAGCAGCTTGGCCGTGAACACTGAAGCTTTCTTT. Its protein is CASSLAVNTEAFF.

The genes are TRBV7-2 and TRBJ1-6; no clear D gene. CDR1 is SGHTA and CDR2 is FQGNSA in the germline V gene. Trimming cost V 0 bases and J 8 bases, with 2 bases left between them. CDR3 size: 12 residues. CDR3 residues: CASSLADSPLHF. CDR3 nucleotides: TGTGCCAGCAGCTTAGCGGATTCACCCCTCCACTTT. Looking up the rest from reference TRBV7-2 and TRBJ1-6 gives the full variable domain: GAGVSQSPSNKVTEKGKDVELRCDPISGHTALYWYRQSLGQGLEFLIYFQGNSAPDKSGLPSDRFSAERTGGSVSTLTIQRTQQEDSAVYLCASSLADSPLHFGNGTRLTVT.

Only one count was recorded for this clone. V usage is TRBV29-1 and J usage is TRBJ1-1, with 7 nucleotides matching TRBD1. In germline, CDR1 is SQVTM, CDR2 ANQGSEA. Trimming removed 0 bases from V and 0 bases from J; junction bases left unmatched: 4. CDR3 length equals 15 residues. The CDR3 here is CSVEDPGTVNTEAFF. DNA of the CDR3: TGCAGCGTTGAAGATCCCGGGACAGTGAACACTGAAGCTTTCTTT. Complete variable domain (other parts from reference TRBV29-1 and TRBJ1-1): SAVISQKPSRDICQRGTSLTIQCQVDSQVTMMFWYRQQPGQSLTLIATANQGSEATYESGFVIDKFPISRPNLTFSTLTVSNMSPEDSSIYLCSVEDPGTVNTEAFFGQGTRLTVV.